These 19 T cell receptor beta chains were all obtained from the same sample, sequenced in a study of blood T cell repertoires in COVID-19 (dated by TCRdb to about 2020). The library was built by means of the immunoSEQ multiplex PCR assay. In TCRdb, the immuneACCESS table is reduced to in-frame sequences with V and J assigned. These tables do not hold every clone; where another copy was compared, an unresolved V gene accounts for under half, and the others remain unexplained. Counted in this sample were about 160,000 clones; about four fifths of them appeared once. Around 8.1% of the sample rests with the top ten. The sample comprised peripheral blood. The receptors stem from a woman in her sixties or seventies with COVID-19, enrolled during active disease.

The chain employs TRBV9 and TRBJ2-5; TRBD2 matches at 9 bases. The CDR3 spans 13 residues. CDR1 and CDR2 (germline): SGDLS, YYNGEE. Losses at the gene ends were 3 bases for V and 5 bases for J; bases not matched to a gene: 2. The CDR3 loop reads CASSAGLAETQYF. The CDR3 region has the DNA TGTGCCAGCAGCGCCGGACTAGCGGAGACCCAGTACTTC. Complete variable domain (other parts from reference TRBV9 and TRBJ2-5): DSGVTQTPKHLITATGQRVTLRCSPRSGDLSVYWYQQSLDQGLQFLIQYYNGEERAKGNILERFSAQQFPDLHSELNLSSLELGDSALYFCASSAGLAETQYFGPGTRLLVL.

V usage is TRBV6-2 or TRBV6-3 and J usage is TRBJ1-3, with D tentatively TRBD1 (5 bases). The CDR3 has 15 residues. The V end was cut by 2 bases, the J end by 2 bases, with 10 bases between. Looked up from germline, CDR1 is MNHEY and CDR2 is SVGEGT. As DNA, the CDR3 is TGTGCCAGCAGTTACGGGGCAGTCGCTGGAAACACCATATATTTT. It yields the protein CASSYGAVAGNTIYF.

This chain connects TRBV6-2 or TRBV6-3 to TRBJ2-3, with 8 bases that match TRBD1. The CDR3 is made up of 16 amino acids. Trimming at V came to 2 bases and at J to 2 bases, leaving 6 bases not matched to a gene. CDR1 and CDR2 (germline): MNHEY, SVGEGT. In DNA, the CDR3 is TGTGCCAGCAGTTACATCAGGGACAGGCCCACAGATACGCAGTATTTT. Translating it yields CASSYIRDRPTDTQYF.

The chain uses TRBV28 and TRBJ1-2; tentatively, D is TRBD1 (6 bases). V shed 8 bases and J shed 8 bases, with 27 bases lying between them. From germline, CDR1 is MDHEN and CDR2 SYDVKM. This CDR3 spans 16 amino acids. The DNA of the CDR3 is TGTGCCAGCCTCCCACCTGGACAGTTTATAATATCGGGCTACACCTTC. It encodes CASLPPGQFIISGYTF.

In its sample, this clone was seen many times. The chain combines TRBV5-5 with TRBJ1-2, with D possibly TRBD1 on 5 matching bases. The CDR3 is made up of 13 amino acids. From germline, CDR1 is SGHKS and CDR2 YYEKEE (reference sequence). Trimming pared 5 bases from V and 1 base from J, leaving 9 bases between. The CDR3 reads CASRQAVNYGYTF. The DNA for the CDR3 is TGTGCCAGCAGACAGGCAGTTAACTATGGCTACACCTTC.

The rearrangement uses TRBV30 and TRBJ1-6, with 10 bases aligning to TRBD1. The CDR3 spans 15 residues. V shed 0 bases and J 9 bases; nucleotides not matched to a gene: 5. Germline assignment: CDR1 GTSNPN and CDR2 SVGIG (reference sequence). In DNA form, the CDR3 reads TGTGCCTGGAGTGTATCCGGACAGGGGGGTTCACCCCTCCACTTT. Residues: CAWSVSGQGGSPLHF.

For the CDR3, the DNA is TGTGCCAGCAGTTACACTGTTACAGATCAGCCCCAGCATTTT. The encoded protein is CASSYTVTDQPQHF. This chain links TRBV6-5 with TRBJ1-5; no clear D gene. The CDR3 runs to 14 residues. Deletions cut 2 bases from V and 5 bases from J, with 10 bases between. Germline values: CDR1 MNHEY, CDR2 SVGAGI.

The chain combines TRBV19 with TRBJ1-6; TRBD1 agrees at 8 bases. The CDR3 contains 15 residues. Germline V CDR1 and CDR2: LNHDA, SQIVND (reference sequence). J was trimmed by 0 bases and V by 8 bases; bases with no gene match: 3. This CDR3 is CASGQGSSYNSPLHF. Written as DNA, the CDR3 is TGTGCCAGTGGACAGGGTAGCTCCTATAATTCACCCCTCCACTTT.

The rearrangement links TRBV11-2 to TRBJ2-5, with 15 bases lining up with TRBD2. The CDR3 sequence is 15 residues long. Losses at the gene ends were 5 bases for V and 5 bases for J; bases not matched to a gene: 3. The germline gives CDR1 SGHAT, CDR2 FQNNGV. Here the CDR3 DNA reads TGTGCCAGCAGCGGGACTAGCGGGGGGATTGAGACCCAGTACTTC. It specifies CASSGTSGGIETQYF.

The chain has TRBV19 and TRBJ1-2, with 8 bases fitting TRBD1. V lost 6 bases, J lost 6 bases, and 9 bases stayed unmatched. CDR1 and CDR2 from the germline V gene are LNHDA and SQIVND (reference sequence). CDR3 length: 14 residues. As DNA, the CDR3 is TGTGCCAGTAGGTTGACAGGGGAAGACAATGGCTACACCTTC. Its protein product is CASRLTGEDNGYTF.

CDR3 DNA sequence: TGTGCCAGCAGCTTCGGTAACGCAGGGGGGAGCTATGGCTACACCTTC. It is translated as CASSFGNAGGSYGYTF. This chain connects TRBV5-4 to TRBJ1-2; 7 bases are shared with TRBD1. The J segment lost 4 bases and the V segment lost 2 bases, leaving 11 bases of the junction unmatched. The germline gives CDR1 SGHNT, CDR2 YYREEE (reference sequence). This CDR3 is 16 amino acids long.

This chain links TRBV29-1 with TRBJ2-5; 7 nucleotides align to TRBD1. J lost 5 bases, V lost 0 bases, and 9 bases had no gene match. Germline V gene data show CDR1 as SQVTM and CDR2 as ANQGSEA. The CDR3 totals 15 residues. The CDR3 coding sequence is TGCAGCGTTGAAGATTACAGGGGAATTGGGGAGACCCAGTACTTC. Translated: CSVEDYRGIGETQYF.

CDR3 DNA sequence: TGTGCCAGCAGCCAAGCGCTCGGGACAGGGGCACCCCTCCACTTT. It translates to CASSQALGTGAPLHF. This chain links TRBV3-1 (or the pseudogene TRBV3-2) with TRBJ1-6, with 10 nucleotides matching TRBD1. The CDR3 spans 15 residues. Germline CDR1 is LGHDT and CDR2 is YNNKEL (reference sequence). V was pared by 1 base and J by 11 bases, with 5 bases of the junction left unmatched.

The genes are TRBV29-1 and TRBJ2-2; tentative D call: TRBD1 (5 bases). This CDR3 has 14 residues. With 7 bases removed from V and 3 bases from J, the gap between germline ends came to 15 bases. Germline V lookup: CDR1 SQVTM, CDR2 ANQGSEA. For the CDR3, the DNA is TGCAGCGCTGCCCAACAGGCTGACACCGGGGAGCTGTTTTTT. It encodes CSAAQQADTGELFF.

The rearrangement links TRBV6-1 to TRBJ1-3; the D is unclear. CDR1 and CDR2 (germline): MNHNS, SASEGT. The CDR3 covers 14 residues. The V gene lost 3 bases and the J gene lost 3 bases, with 9 bases spanning the gap. CDR3 bases: TGTGCCAGCAGTGAGTGGAGGGATGGAAACACCATATATTTT. Translating gives CASSEWRDGNTIYF.

This chain connects TRBV4-2 to TRBJ2-4; TRBD2 matches at 7 bases. In germline, CDR1 is LGHNA, CDR2 YNFKEQ. Losses at the gene ends were 5 bases for V and 3 bases for J; bases not matched to a gene: 7. This CDR3 has 15 residues. The CDR3 region is CASSLGEGNKNIQYF. Here the CDR3 DNA reads TGTGCCAGCAGCTTGGGGGAGGGCAACAAAAACATTCAGTACTTC.

V and J are TRBV18 and TRBJ2-3, with D tentatively TRBD1 (5 bases). This CDR3 spans 15 amino acids. Trimming removed 4 bases from V and 0 bases from J, with 11 bases in between. Germline CDR1 KGHSH, CDR2 LQKENI. As DNA, the CDR3 is TGTGCCAGCTCACGGGGCAGCACTAGCACAGATACGCAGTATTTT. Translating it yields CASSRGSTSTDTQYF.

The rearrangement uses TRBV12-3 or TRBV12-4 and TRBJ2-1; D is perhaps TRBD2 (6 bases). The CDR3 spans 12 residues. Trimming left V 3 bases short and J 13 bases short, with 13 bases between. The CDR3 here is CASSFPGRGQFF. The CDR3 DNA sequence: TGTGCCAGCAGTTTCCCCGGGAGAGGACAGTTCTTC.

The gene calls are TRBV2 and TRBJ2-3; the D gene is possibly TRBD1 (5 bases). CDR3 length: 15 amino acids. Germline assignment: CDR1 SNHLY and CDR2 FYNNEI. V was pared by 2 bases and J by 0 bases, with 9 bases between. CDR3 sequence reads: CASSELTASTDTQYF. For the CDR3, the DNA is TGTGCCAGCAGTGAATTGACAGCTAGCACAGATACGCAGTATTTT. The variable domain in full, completed from reference TRBV2 and TRBJ2-3, reads EPEVTQTPSHQVTQMGQEVILRCVPISNHLYFYWYRQILGQKVEFLVSFYNNEISEKSEIFDDQFSVERPDGSNFTLKIRSTKLEDSAMYFCASSELTASTDTQYFGPGTRLTVL.